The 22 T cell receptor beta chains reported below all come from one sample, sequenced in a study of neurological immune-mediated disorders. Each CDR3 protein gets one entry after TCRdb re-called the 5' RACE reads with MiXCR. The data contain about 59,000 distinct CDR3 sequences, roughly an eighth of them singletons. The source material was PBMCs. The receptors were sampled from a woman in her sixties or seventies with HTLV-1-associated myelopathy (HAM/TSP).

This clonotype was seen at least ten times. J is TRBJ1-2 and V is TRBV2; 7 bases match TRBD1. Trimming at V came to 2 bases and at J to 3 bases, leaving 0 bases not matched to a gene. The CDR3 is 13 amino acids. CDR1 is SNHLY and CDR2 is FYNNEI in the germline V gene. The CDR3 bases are TGTGCCAGCAGTGAAACAGGGGACTATGGCTACACCTTC. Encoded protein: CASSETGDYGYTF.

The CDR3 DNA sequence: TGCAGTGCTAGAGTGGTGACAGTGGGCGCTTATGGCTACACCTTC. Translating gives CSARVVTVGAYGYTF. The V gene is TRBV20-1, the J gene TRBJ1-2; D is possibly TRBD1 (5 bases). V lost 1 base to trimming and J lost 5 bases, with 17 bases between them. Germline V CDR1 and CDR2: DFQATT, SNEGSKA (reference sequence). CDR3 length: 15 amino acids.

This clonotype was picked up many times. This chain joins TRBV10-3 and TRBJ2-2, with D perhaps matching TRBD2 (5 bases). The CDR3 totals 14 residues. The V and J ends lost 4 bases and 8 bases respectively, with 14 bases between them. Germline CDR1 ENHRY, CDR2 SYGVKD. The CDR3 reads CAISVRGAPGELFF. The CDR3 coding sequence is TGTGCCATCAGTGTCCGGGGAGCGCCTGGGGAGCTGTTTTTT.

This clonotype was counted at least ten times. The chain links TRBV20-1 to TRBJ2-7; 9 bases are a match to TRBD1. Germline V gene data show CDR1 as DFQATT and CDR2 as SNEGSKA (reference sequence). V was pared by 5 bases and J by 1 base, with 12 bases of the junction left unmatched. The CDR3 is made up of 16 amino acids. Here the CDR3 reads CSARIRDRVGSYEQYF. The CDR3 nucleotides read TGCAGTGCTCGGATCCGGGACAGGGTAGGTTCCTACGAGCAGTACTTC.

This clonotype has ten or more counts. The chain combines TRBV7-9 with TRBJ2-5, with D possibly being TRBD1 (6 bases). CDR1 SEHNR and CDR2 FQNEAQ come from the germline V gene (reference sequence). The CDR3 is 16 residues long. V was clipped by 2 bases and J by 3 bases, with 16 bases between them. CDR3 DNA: TGTGCCAGCAGCTTATTTTTTTCGCGGACAGAAGAGACCCAGTACTTC. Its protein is CASSLFFSRTEETQYF.

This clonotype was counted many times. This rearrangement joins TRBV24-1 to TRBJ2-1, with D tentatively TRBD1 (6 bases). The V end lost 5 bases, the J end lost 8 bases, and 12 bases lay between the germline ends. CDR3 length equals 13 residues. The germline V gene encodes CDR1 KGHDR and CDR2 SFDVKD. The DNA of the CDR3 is TGTGCCACCAGTGTGGGGGCGAGAGATGAGCAGTTCTTC. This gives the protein CATSVGARDEQFF.

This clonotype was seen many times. The CDR3 DNA follows: TGTGCCAGCAGCGCGTTAAACGCTAATGAAAAACTGTTTTTT. Translating it yields CASSALNANEKLFF. The chain links TRBV14 to TRBJ1-4; D remains ambiguous. The germline V gene has CDR1 SGHDN and CDR2 FVKESK. V lost 5 bases and J 3 bases, leaving 10 bases between the germline ends. This CDR3 has 14 amino acids. Full variable domain (outside the CDR3, taken from reference TRBV14 and TRBJ1-4): EAGVTQFPSHSVIEKGQTVTLRCDPISGHDNLYWYRRVMGKEIKFLLHFVKESKQDESGMPNNRFLAERTGGTYSTLKVQPAELEDSGVYFCASSALNANEKLFFGSGTQLSVL.

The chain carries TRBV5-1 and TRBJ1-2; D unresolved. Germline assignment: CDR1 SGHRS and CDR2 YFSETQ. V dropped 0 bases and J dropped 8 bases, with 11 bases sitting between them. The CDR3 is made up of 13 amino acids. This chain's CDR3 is CASSLDPNNGYTF. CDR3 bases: TGCGCCAGCAGCTTGGACCCGAACAACGGCTACACCTTC.

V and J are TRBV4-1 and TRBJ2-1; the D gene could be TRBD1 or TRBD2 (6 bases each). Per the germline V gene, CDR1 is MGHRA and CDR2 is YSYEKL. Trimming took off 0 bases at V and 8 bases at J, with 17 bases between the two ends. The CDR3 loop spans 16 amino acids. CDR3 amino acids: CASSQDRAGSGDEQFF. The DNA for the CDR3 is TGCGCCAGCAGCCAAGATCGGGCGGGGTCAGGGGATGAGCAGTTCTTC.

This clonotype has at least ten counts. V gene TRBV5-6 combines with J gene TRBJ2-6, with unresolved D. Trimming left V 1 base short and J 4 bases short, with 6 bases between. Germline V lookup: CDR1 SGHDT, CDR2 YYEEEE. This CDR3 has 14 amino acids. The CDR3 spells CASSLWQGANVLTF. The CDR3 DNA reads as TGTGCCAGCAGCTTGTGGCAGGGGGCCAACGTCCTGACTTTC.

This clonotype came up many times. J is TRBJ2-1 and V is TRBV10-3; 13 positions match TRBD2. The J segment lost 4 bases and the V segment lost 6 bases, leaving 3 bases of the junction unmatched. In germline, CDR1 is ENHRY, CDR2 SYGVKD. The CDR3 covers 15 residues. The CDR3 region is CAIRGLAGEYNEQFF. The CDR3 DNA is TGTGCCATCAGAGGACTAGCGGGAGAGTACAATGAGCAGTTCTTC.

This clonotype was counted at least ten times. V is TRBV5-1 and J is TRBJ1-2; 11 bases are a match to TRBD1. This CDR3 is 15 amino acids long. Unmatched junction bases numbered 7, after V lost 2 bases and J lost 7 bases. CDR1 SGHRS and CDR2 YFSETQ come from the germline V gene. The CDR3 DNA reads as TGCGCCAGCAGCTTACCCGGACAGGGGGCTTCTGGCTACACCTTC. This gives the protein CASSLPGQGASGYTF.

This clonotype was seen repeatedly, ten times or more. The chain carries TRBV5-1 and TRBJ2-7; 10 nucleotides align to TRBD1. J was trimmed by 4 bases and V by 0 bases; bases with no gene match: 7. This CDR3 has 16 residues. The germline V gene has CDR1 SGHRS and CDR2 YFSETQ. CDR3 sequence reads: CASSLEQRDRGYEQYF. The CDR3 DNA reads TGCGCCAGCAGCTTGGAACAGCGGGACAGGGGATACGAGCAGTACTTC.

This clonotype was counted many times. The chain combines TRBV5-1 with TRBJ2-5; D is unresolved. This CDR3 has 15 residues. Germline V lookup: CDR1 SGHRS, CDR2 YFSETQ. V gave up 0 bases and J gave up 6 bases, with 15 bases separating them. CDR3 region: CASSLAGLGEKTQYF. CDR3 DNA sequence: TGCGCCAGCAGCTTGGCCGGGCTCGGCGAGAAGACCCAGTACTTC.

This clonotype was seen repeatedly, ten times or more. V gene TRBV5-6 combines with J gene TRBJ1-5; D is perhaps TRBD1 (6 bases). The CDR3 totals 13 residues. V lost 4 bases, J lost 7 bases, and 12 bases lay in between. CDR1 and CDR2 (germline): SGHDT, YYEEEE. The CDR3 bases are TGTGCCAGCAGCGGCGGGGGGCGCCAGCCCCAGCATTTT. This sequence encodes CASSGGGRQPQHF.

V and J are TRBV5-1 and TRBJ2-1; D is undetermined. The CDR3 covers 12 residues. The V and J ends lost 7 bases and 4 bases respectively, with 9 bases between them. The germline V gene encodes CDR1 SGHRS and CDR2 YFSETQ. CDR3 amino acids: CASLTEYNEQFF. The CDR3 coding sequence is TGCGCCAGCTTGACCGAGTACAATGAGCAGTTCTTC.

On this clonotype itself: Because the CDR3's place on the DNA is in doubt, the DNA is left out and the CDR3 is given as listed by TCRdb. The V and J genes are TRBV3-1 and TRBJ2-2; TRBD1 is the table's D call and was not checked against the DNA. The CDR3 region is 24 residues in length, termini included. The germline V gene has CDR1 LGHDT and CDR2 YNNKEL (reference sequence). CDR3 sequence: CASSQDSWIAYEQYFGPGTGELFF.

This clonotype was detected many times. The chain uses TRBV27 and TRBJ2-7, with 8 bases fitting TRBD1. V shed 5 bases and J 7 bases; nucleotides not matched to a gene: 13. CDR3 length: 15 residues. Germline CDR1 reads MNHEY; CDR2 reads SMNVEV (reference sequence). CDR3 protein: CASSPSGTGEGEQYF. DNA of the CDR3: TGTGCCAGCAGTCCATCCGGGACAGGCGAGGGGGAGCAGTACTTC.

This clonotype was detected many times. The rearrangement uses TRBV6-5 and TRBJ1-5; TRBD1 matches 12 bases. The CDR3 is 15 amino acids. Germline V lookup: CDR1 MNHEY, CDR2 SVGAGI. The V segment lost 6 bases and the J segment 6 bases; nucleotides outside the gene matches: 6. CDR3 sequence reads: CASRSGTGGPQPQHF. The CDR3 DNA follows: TGTGCCAGCAGGTCCGGGACAGGGGGCCCTCAGCCCCAGCATTTT.

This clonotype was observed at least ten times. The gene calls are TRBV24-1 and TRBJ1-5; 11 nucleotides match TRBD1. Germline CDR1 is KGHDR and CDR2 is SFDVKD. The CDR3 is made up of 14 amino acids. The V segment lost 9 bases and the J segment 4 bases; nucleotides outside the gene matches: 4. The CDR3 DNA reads TGTGCCACCGGCGGGGACAGGGGGAATCAGCCCCAGCATTTT. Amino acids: CATGGDRGNQPQHF.

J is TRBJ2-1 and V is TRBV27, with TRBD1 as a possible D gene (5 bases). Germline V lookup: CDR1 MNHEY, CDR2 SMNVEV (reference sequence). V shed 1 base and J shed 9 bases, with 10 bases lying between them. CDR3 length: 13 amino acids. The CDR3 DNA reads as TGTGCCAGCAGTTTATATTGGGGCGGTGAGCAGTTCTTC. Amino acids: CASSLYWGGEQFF.

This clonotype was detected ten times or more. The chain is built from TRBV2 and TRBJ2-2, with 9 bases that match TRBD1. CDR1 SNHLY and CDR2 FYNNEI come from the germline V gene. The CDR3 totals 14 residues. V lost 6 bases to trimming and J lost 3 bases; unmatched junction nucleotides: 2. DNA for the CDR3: TGTGCCAGCAGGGGACAGGGTTACACCGGGGAGCTGTTTTTT. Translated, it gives CASRGQGYTGELFF.